This T cell receptor beta chain was recorded in a study of cytomegalovirus exposure and HLA in healthy donors. Regarding this clone: No antigen is known for it.

Study-level points and caveats: Later analysis identified 16,000 or so TCR beta sequences associated with HLA alleles, using a false discovery rate threshold of 0.05. A previous analysis found most TCR beta V segments productive roughly 87% or roughly 30% of the time. Differences between HLA loci emerged in a later analysis of TCR association rates, with DRB1 most and HLA-C fewest.

60 Vbeta and 13 Jbeta primers were used in PCR. TCRdb's copy holds only in-frame clones and misses some; the assay was immunoSEQ multiplex PCR. The table has around 110,000 clones, more than 65% seen once. The specimen was PBMCs. The clonotype was recovered from a male donor in good health and CMV-seronegative.

This chain's CDR3 is CASSLVQASYEQYF. As DNA, the CDR3 is TGCGCCAGCAGCTTGGTCCAGGCCTCCTACGAGCAGTACTTC. The chain joins TRBV5-1 to TRBJ2-7; D gene uncertain. Germline-derived CDR1 and CDR2 are SGHRS and YFSETQ. V was shortened by 0 bases and J by 0 bases, with 7 bases between the two germline ends. The CDR3 contains 14 residues.